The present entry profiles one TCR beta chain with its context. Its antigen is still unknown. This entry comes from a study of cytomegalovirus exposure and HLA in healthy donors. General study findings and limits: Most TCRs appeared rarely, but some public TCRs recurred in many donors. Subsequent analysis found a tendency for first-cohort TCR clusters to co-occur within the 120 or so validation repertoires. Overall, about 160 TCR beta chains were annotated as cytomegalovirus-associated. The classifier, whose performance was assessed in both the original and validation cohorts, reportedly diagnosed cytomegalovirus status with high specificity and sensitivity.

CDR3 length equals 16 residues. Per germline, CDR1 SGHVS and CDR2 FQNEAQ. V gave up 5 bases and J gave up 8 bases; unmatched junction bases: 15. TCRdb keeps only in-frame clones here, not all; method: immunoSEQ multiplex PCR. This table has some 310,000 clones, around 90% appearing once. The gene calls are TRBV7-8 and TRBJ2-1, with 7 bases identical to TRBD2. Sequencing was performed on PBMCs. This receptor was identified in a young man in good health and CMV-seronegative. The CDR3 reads CASSPLTTSVSDEQFF. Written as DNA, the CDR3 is TGTGCCAGCAGCCCTCTAACAACTAGCGTCAGCGATGAGCAGTTCTTC.